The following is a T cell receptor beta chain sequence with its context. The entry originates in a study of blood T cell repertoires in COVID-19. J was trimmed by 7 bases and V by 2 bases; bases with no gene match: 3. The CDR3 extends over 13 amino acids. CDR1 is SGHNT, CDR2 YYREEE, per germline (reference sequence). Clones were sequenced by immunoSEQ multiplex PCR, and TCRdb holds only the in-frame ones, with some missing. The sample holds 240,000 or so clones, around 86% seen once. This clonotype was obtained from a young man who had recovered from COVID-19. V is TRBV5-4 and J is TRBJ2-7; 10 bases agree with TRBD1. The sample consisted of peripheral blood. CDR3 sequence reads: CASSLPGQGEQYF. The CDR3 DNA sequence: TGTGCCAGCAGCTTACCGGGACAGGGGGAGCAGTACTTC.